This T cell receptor (beta chain) stems from a study of CD8 T cells in ankylosing spondylitis. Study findings and constraints: It appeared that ankylosing spondylitis blood was characterized by a TCR beta motif of fewer than ten highly homologous variants. Researchers reportedly found disease-linked clones significantly enriched in matched ankylosing spondylitis synovial fluid. Relatively rare in peripheral blood, disease-linked clones were also CD8+.

For TCR beta, libraries came from quantitative 5'-RACE with molecular barcodes. TCRdb analysed the 5' RACE reads with MiXCR anew, one entry per CDR3 protein. The sample contains roughly 700,000 distinct CDR3 sequences, roughly 19% of which appear only once. Looked up from germline, CDR1 is SGHTA and CDR2 is FQGNSA. The CDR3 totals 14 residues. V lost 1 base and J 8 bases, leaving 12 bases between the germline ends. This clonotype was recorded a few times. Its antigen is not identified. Sequenced sample: blood, either unsorted or a sorted T cell fraction (not recorded which). The receptor was derived from a male donor with ankylosing spondylitis. J is TRBJ1-3 and V is TRBV7-2; D not certain. The CDR3 reads CASSLEAGWDTIYF. The CDR3, as DNA: TGTGCCAGCAGCTTAGAGGCGGGGTGGGACACCATATATTTT.